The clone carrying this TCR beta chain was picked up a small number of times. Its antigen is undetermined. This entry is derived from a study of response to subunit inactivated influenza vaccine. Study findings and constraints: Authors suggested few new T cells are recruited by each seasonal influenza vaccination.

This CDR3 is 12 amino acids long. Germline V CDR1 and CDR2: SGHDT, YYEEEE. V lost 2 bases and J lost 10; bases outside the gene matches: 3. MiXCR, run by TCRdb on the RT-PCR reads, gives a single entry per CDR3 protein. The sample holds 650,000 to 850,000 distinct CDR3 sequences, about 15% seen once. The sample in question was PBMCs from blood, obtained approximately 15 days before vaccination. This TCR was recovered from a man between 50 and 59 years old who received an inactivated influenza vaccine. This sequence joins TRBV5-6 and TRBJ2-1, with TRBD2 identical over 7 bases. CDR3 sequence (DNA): TGTGCCAGCAGCTTTAGCGGGTACGAGCAGTTCTTC. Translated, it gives CASSFSGYEQFF.